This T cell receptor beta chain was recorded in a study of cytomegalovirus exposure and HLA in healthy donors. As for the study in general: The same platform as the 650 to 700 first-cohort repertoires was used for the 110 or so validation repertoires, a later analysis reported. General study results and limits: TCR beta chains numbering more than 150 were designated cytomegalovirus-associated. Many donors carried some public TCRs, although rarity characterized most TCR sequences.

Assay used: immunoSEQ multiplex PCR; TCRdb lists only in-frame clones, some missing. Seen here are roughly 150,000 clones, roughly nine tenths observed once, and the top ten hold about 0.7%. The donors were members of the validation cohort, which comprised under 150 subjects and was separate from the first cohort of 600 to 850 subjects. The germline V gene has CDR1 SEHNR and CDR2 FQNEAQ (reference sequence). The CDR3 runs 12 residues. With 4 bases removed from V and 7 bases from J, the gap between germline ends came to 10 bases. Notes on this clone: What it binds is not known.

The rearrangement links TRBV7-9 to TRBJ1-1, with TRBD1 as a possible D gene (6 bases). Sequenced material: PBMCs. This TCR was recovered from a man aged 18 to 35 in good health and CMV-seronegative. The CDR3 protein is CASSSTGIEAFF. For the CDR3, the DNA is TGTGCCAGCAGCTCTACAGGGATTGAAGCTTTCTTT.